This TCR beta chain was sequenced during a study of cytomegalovirus exposure and HLA in healthy donors (TCRdb year 2017). Broadly, across the study: An earlier analysis of approximately 550 of the donors reported approximately 270 Gb of sequence data and more than 90 million unique TCR beta sequences from 150 million to 200 million T cells. Roughly 300 gigabases of sequencing data and tens of millions of unique TCR sequences made up an early release that covered approximately 620 HLA-typed donors. Among the approximately 420 genotyped donors, more than 70% belonged to the genetic ancestry cluster associated with self-reported Caucasian donors. The aim of the study was to test whether cataloging public T cell receptors could identify signatures of past pathogen exposure. The study used immunosequencing to profile the T cell repertoires of approximately 640 subjects and linked those repertoires to cytomegalovirus serostatus. Along with the approximately 700-subject first cohort, a separate validation cohort of over a hundred different subjects was used. The study combined high-throughput TCR immunosequencing, statistical association of individual TCRs with disease status, and machine learning to predict cytomegalovirus infection status. To study patterns of TCR occurrence, a later analysis re-analyzed previously published TCR beta repertoires from around 670 donors and added high-resolution HLA genotyping. The later analysis used no new phenotypic data to find candidate immune exposures, relying instead on TCR beta sequences and their occurrence across donors. To decide whether each TCR beta V gene segment behaved as functional or pseudogenic, an earlier analysis of some 600 of the donors relied on high-throughput TCR beta sequencing. Donor age, sex, ethnicity and CMV serostatus were compiled alongside the repertoire data. A later genetic analysis took genome-wide SNP genotypes for about three fifths of the 666 donors and used that subset as a discovery cohort. Every discovery cohort repertoire had been produced on one sequencing platform. Class I and class II HLA loci were covered by the typing at four-digit resolution. Typing coverage differed by locus: A, B, C, DRB1 and DQB1 were typed in about 620-630 donors, DQA1 in 522, DPA1 in over 600, and DPB1 in approximately 450. Roughly 5 DR-DQ haplotypes were handled as single units for association and clustering, since linkage in the cohort was strong. Among 300 to 450 genotyped donors of the cohort, an average of approximately 240,000 unique TCR beta nucleotide sequences were sequenced per donor, around 20% of them non-productive.

In total, 666 healthy bone marrow donors made up the cohort. At the time of sampling, every cohort member was nominally healthy, though immune exposures that went unrecorded were likely present. The donor was CMV seropositive and was included in the group of 250 to 350 seropositive cohort members. Every donor gave a peripheral blood sample, and the peripheral blood mononuclear cells from that sample were used for TCR beta sequencing. The Qiagen DNeasy Blood Extraction Kit was used to extract genomic DNA from the blood cell samples. Its CDR3 holds 14 amino acids, cysteine through phenylalanine. Solely the CDR3 DNA is kept, with 42 bases framed from the first base. According to the germline V gene, CDR1 reads SGHVS and CDR2 reads FQNEAQ. A remark on this clone: Which antigen it targets is not known. No base-level quality is on record; no much larger clone is a single base apart.

Summary of the overall study and its limitations: While some public TCRs were present in many individuals, most TCR sequences turned up only very rarely across donors. The 87-base-pair reads could not distinguish some IMGT-functional V segments, including TRBV6-2 and TRBV6-3, so those segments were excluded. In both the original and validation cohorts, the classifier was reported to diagnose cytomegalovirus status with high specificity and sensitivity. Because counts were too low, roughly 16 rarely observed V segments, including chromosome 9 orphons, were excluded from the earlier analysis of around 640 of the donors. Because HLA typing was unavailable for some donors at each locus, only the typed subset was used in association tests. Strong co-occurrence of HLA alleles, especially DR and DQ, made assigning TCR associations to individual alleles difficult. Correlated functional status among segregating V segments might reflect linkage disequilibrium, but an unknown experimental factor could not be ruled out. A further reported finding was that TCR beta sequences accurately predicted the HLA-A and HLA-B alleles for most subjects in the first cohort. Broadly in line with IMGT annotations, most TCR beta V segments showed up in productive rearrangements about 87% or about 30% of the time in an earlier analysis of 450 to 600 of the donors. In a later genetic analysis, fewer N-insertions in productive TCRs were reported among donors in an Asian-associated ancestry cluster than the approximately 710-donor mean. The authors suggested that the approach could potentially be generalized to other disease states and immunological phenotypes. CMV serostatus was the only immune exposure information available for the cohort. The study gave a list of 150 to 200 TCR beta chains associated with cytomegalovirus. A later analysis found that TCR association rates varied across HLA loci, with DRB1 alleles showing the most associated TCRs and HLA-C alleles the fewest. An association between a missense DCLRE1C variant and V-gene and J-gene trimming of TCR beta chains was found in a later genetic analysis and replicated in an independent cohort. In a later analysis, 16,951 TCR beta sequences were associated with specific HLA alleles at a false discovery rate of 0.05. The cohort was sequenced for TCR beta chains only, and without alpha or paired-chain data the features that could be detected were limited. According to a later analysis, most CMV-associated TCR beta chains appeared to be HLA-restricted, and the HLA associations seemed to be driven largely by CMV exposure. A few of the identified cytomegalovirus-associated TCR beta chains were confirmed in vitro to be specific for cytomegalovirus antigens. A cluster of highly shared sequence variants was judged likely to represent a technical artifact of the sequencing pipeline. Several of the top co-occurrence clusters appeared to be linked to parvovirus B19, influenza, CMV and Epstein-Barr virus, according to a later analysis. Compared with equally common non-associated chains, HLA-associated TCR beta chains in a later analysis were more clonally expanded and had lower generation probabilities. The presence/absence analyses assumed that sequencing depth was roughly uniform across donors, and that assumption may not be true.

Receptor amplification or capture employed the immunoSEQ multiplex PCR assay. The multiplex PCR relied on a mix of 60 forward primers for TCR Vbeta segments and 13 reverse primers for TCR Jbeta segments. Amplification of the CDR3 region of rearranged TCR beta genes was performed with a multiplex PCR assay on genomic DNA. Amplified TCR beta libraries were sequenced as 87-base-pair reads on the Illumina HiSeq System. In the paper's pipeline: In a later analysis, tens of millions of unique TCR beta chains were counted across the 650 to 750 repertoires, and roughly 9.9 million of these chains were shared by at least two donors. A nearest-neighbor algorithm error-corrected the raw reads and collapsed the reads into unique sequences, merging closely related sequences to remove PCR and sequencing errors. V, D and J gene segments were assigned by aligning CDR3 sequences to IMGT reference sequences. For a sequence to be retained, a match of at least six nucleotides was required to both a V gene segment and a J gene segment. Rearrangements were classified as productive when the CDR3 lacked stop codons and remained in frame with V and J, and all other rearrangements were classified as non-productive. Following IMGT convention, CDR3 was defined as the stretch from the second conserved V-encoded cysteine to the conserved J-encoded phenylalanine. In an earlier analysis of approximately 590 of the donors, sequences lacking an unambiguous match to a single V gene segment were excluded. In an earlier analysis of 450 to 700 of the donors, V segments were called functional above 56.7% productive rearrangements and were called segregating when the between-donor standard deviation exceeded 5%. A statistical classification framework was built to diagnose cytomegalovirus status from the catalog of TCR beta chain sequences. In a later analysis, V and J genes were assigned by comparing TCR nucleotide sequences against IMGT/GENE-DB human TR gene sequences. Using the TCRdist pipeline, a later analysis assigned CDR3 sequences along with most-parsimonious VDJ recombination scenarios. In a later analysis, each TCR beta chain was defined by its CDR3 amino acid sequence together with its V-gene family, and reads lacking a unique V-gene family were excluded. To address suspected cross-contamination and a sequencing artifact, a later analysis removed several hundred highly shared, low-generation-probability nucleotide sequences. In a later analysis, a clonal expansion index for each public chain was calculated from normalized within-repertoire ranks of inferred template counts. A later analysis computed generation probabilities with a VDJ recombination model fitted to out-of-frame rearrangements, and checked the results against IGoR. In a later analysis, TCR-TCR, TCR-HLA and TCR-CMV co-occurrence was scored with hypergeometric tests, and a repertoire-size bias correction was applied to TCR pairs. A later analysis estimated false discovery rates by permuting HLA or CMV assignments 20 times. A later analysis grouped co-occurring TCRs with DBSCAN, adding TCRdist sequence similarity when clustering within HLA-allele-positive subsets. Repertoires with fewer than 30,000 or more than 120,000 public chains, plus five repertoires with anomalous nucleotide sharing, were excluded from co-occurrence clustering. As stored in TCRdb, this immuneACCESS dataset retains in-frame rearrangements with V and J assigned. A fraction of the clones does not appear; measured against another copy, unresolved V genes explain less than half of the discrepancy, and the remainder lacks a known reason. The V and J calls and clone size were taken over from that table, and D and trimming were inferred from the DNA. A total of about 200,000 clones appear in this sample, around 79% of them only once. Of the sample, about 0.37% is held by the ten largest clones.

Sequences were obtained from PBMCs. This receptor was obtained from a male donor in good health and CMV-seropositive. Recombination connected TRBV7-8 to TRBJ2-5; matching of 5 bases hints at TRBD1 as the D gene. The J call is doubtful: the DNA matches TRBJ2-7 better. The bases read TGTGCCAGCAGCTTAGGGAACAGGCACTACGAGCAGTACTTC. This yields the protein CASSLGNRHYEQYF.